A selection of T cell receptor beta chains follows, all from one sample in a study of early T cells in non-severe SARS-CoV-2 infection. TCRdb fed the 5' RACE reads into MiXCR, producing one record per CDR3 protein. Of roughly 40,000 distinct CDR3 sequences in the sample, approximately 6.2% were seen once. The input for sequencing was whole blood, taken at baseline. The receptor set was obtained from an adult who was a healthcare worker with PCR-confirmed SARS-CoV-2 infection or an uninfected control (not recorded which). Each CDR3 is given with its conserved first and last residue. A D gene is named only where the DNA matches it firmly. Some rows mark clone size as missing; the rest say once, few, many or name a class of expanded clone.

D | size | J | V | DNA | CDR3
. | many | TRBJ2-5 | TRBV24-1 | TGTGCCACCAGTGATTTAGCGACAGGAGAGACCCAGTACTTC | CATSDLATGETQYF
. | many | TRBJ2-1 | TRBV5-5 | TGTGCCAGCAGCTTGCTGGGAAACGGTGAGCAGTTCTTC | CASSLLGNGEQFF
TRBD2 | many | TRBJ2-2 | TRBV12-3/TRBV12-4 | TGTGCCAGCAGTTTAAACGGGGGGGCCGTCACCGGGGAGCTGTTTTTT | CASSLNGGAVTGELFF
. | . | TRBJ2-2 | TRBV5-1 | TGCGCCAGCAGCTTTGAGGGAACCGGGGAGCTGTTTTTT | CASSFEGTGELFF
. | many | TRBJ2-5 | TRBV7-9 | TGTGCCAGCAGCCGGCCTGCGGAGGAACAAGAGACCCAGTACTTC | CASSRPAEEQETQYF
TRBD2 | many | TRBJ2-7 | TRBV7-2 | TGTGCCAGCAGCATGGGACTAGCGGGGGGCTACGAGCAGTACTTC | CASSMGLAGGYEQYF
TRBD2 | many | TRBJ2-1 | TRBV20-1 | TGCAGTGCTAGAGATAGTTGGGCTAGCGGGGATTACAATGAGCAGTTCTTC | CSARDSWASGDYNEQFF
TRBD2 | few | TRBJ2-2 | TRBV4-1 | TGCGCCAGCAGCCAAAGGGGACTAGCGGCGAACACCGGGGAGCTGTTTTTT | CASSQRGLAANTGELFF
TRBD2 | many | TRBJ2-5 | TRBV7-8 | TGTGCCAGCAGCTTAGTGCGCGGGGGTTGGGGAGAGACCCAGTACTTC | CASSLVRGGWGETQYF
TRBD1 | . | TRBJ2-7 | TRBV7-2 | TGTGCCAGCAGCTTGACCGGGACAGGCGTATACGAGCAGTACTTC | CASSLTGTGVYEQYF
. | many | TRBJ2-2 | TRBV7-2 | TGTGCCAGCAGCTTACTCCCAAACACCGGGGAGCTGTTTTTT | CASSLLPNTGELFF
. | many | TRBJ2-5 | TRBV6-2/TRBV6-3 | TGTGCCAGCAGTTACCCAGTAGCGGATCAAGAGACCCAGTACTTC | CASSYPVADQETQYF
. | . | TRBJ2-7 | TRBV14 | TGTGCCAGCAGCCAGCACCTTACCTCCTACGAGCAGTACTTC | CASSQHLTSYEQYF
TRBD1 | . | TRBJ2-1 | TRBV6-4 | TGTGCCAGCAGTGAGGCAGGGGGCGGCCATGAGCAGTTCTTC | CASSEAGGGHEQFF
. | few | TRBJ2-3 | TRBV11-2 | TGTGCCAGCAGCCCGCCGGGTAGCGGCGTAGATACGCAGTATTTT | CASSPPGSGVDTQYF
. | . | TRBJ2-3 | TRBV21-1 | TGTGCCAGCATCAAGGCGGGTGGTAGCACAGATACGCAGTATTTT | CASIKAGGSTDTQYF
. | . | TRBJ2-7 | TRBV20-1 | TGCAGTGCTACGTCGGGCCACGAGCAGTACTTC | CSATSGHEQYF
TRBD1 | . | TRBJ1-5 | TRBV2 | TGTGCCAGCAGCCGGGACAGGGTCAATCAGCCCCAGCATTTT | CASSRDRVNQPQHF
TRBD1 | many | TRBJ2-7 | TRBV7-8 | TGTGCCAGCAGCTTAGCTACAGGGGGCCTCTACGAGCAGTACTTC | CASSLATGGLYEQYF
. | many | TRBJ2-7 | TRBV10-3 | TGTGCCATCAGTTCCTCTGGGGGCTACGAGCAGTACTTC | CAISSSGGYEQYF
. | many | TRBJ2-5 | TRBV20-1 | TGCAGTGCTAGCTGGGGGCCTAGCGCCCGGCGAGGGGGGACCCAGTACTTC | CSASWGPSARRGGTQYF
TRBD1 | . | TRBJ1-5 | TRBV2 | TGTGCCTACCGGGACAGGGGGCGGGAGCCCCAGCATTTT | CAYRDRGREPQHF
TRBD1 | few | TRBJ1-1 | TRBV5-1 | TGCGCCAGCAGCTTAGGGGACAGAATGAACACTGAAGCTTTCTTT | CASSLGDRMNTEAFF
TRBD1 | few | TRBJ2-3 | TRBV10-3 | TGTGCCATCAGGGGACAGGGGAGGGCAGATACGCAGTATTTT | CAIRGQGRADTQYF
TRBD2 | many | TRBJ2-1 | TRBV7-2 | TGTGCCAGCAGCTTGCTAGCGGGGGGGCTAGAGAATGAGCAGTTCTTC | CASSLLAGGLENEQFF
TRBD2 | few | TRBJ2-1 | TRBV7-6 | TGTGCCAGCAGCACGGTAGCGGGAAGCTCCTACAATGAGCAGTTCTTC | CASSTVAGSSYNEQFF
. | many | TRBJ1-2 | TRBV30 | TGTGCCTCCCTTCAGGGGAGAAGCTATGGCTACACCTTC | CASLQGRSYGYTF
TRBD1 | many | TRBJ2-3 | TRBV28 | TGTGCCAGCAGTCCACGGGACAGTAGCACAGATACGCAGTATTTT | CASSPRDSSTDTQYF
. | many | TRBJ1-2 | TRBV3-1 | TGTGCCAGCAGCCAAGATCTTGGGACCCTCTATGGCTACACCTTC | CASSQDLGTLYGYTF
. | few | TRBJ2-5 | TRBV7-9 | TGTGCCAGCAGCCGAAAAGTCGTCGGCCAAGAGACCCAGTACTTC | CASSRKVVGQETQYF
. | many | TRBJ1-2 | TRBV4-3 | TGCGCCAGCAGCCGTGGAACCGGCGACTACTATGGCTACACCTTC | CASSRGTGDYYGYTF
. | many | TRBJ2-7 | TRBV29-1 | TGCAGCGTTGCGGGGGCCTACGAGCAGTACTTC | CSVAGAYEQYF
TRBD2 | few | TRBJ2-3 | TRBV6-6 | TGTGCCAGCAGTCCGAGCGGGGGGGCCACCGATACGCAGTATTTT | CASSPSGGATDTQYF
. | many | TRBJ2-3 | TRBV12-3/TRBV12-4 | TGTGCCAGCAGTTTAGGACGAGCCACAGATACGCAGTATTTT | CASSLGRATDTQYF
. | many | TRBJ1-6 | TRBV18 | TGTGCCAGCTCCATGACGAGCCTTAATTCACCCCTCCACTTT | CASSMTSLNSPLHF
. | . | TRBJ2-7 | TRBV5-4 | TGTGCCAGCAGCTTAGGGGGGTACTACGAGCAGTACTTC | CASSLGGYYEQYF
. | many | TRBJ1-2 | TRBV3-1 | TGTGCCAGCAGCCAAAAGGGGCCCGGCTATGGCTACACCTTC | CASSQKGPGYGYTF
TRBD1 | . | TRBJ2-7 | TRBV20-1 | TGCAGTGCTAGCCCGGGGACAGCATCCTACGAGCAGTACTTC | CSASPGTASYEQYF
TRBD1 | . | TRBJ2-1 | TRBV6-6 | TGTGCCAGCGAGCGACAGGGAACACCTTACAATGAGCAGTTCTTC | CASERQGTPYNEQFF
. | . | TRBJ2-2 | TRBV7-9 | TGTGCCAGCAGCTTAGGGGACACCGGGGAGCTGTTTTTT | CASSLGDTGELFF
. | few | TRBJ1-1 | TRBV20-1 | TGCAGTGCTAGGTACACAGGTTACACTGAAGCTTTCTTT | CSARYTGYTEAFF
. | few | TRBJ2-1 | TRBV7-3 | TGTGCCAGCAGCTTAACGTTCGGGGCAGGAACGAATGAGCAGTTCTTC | CASSLTFGAGTNEQFF
. | many | TRBJ2-1 | TRBV28 | TGTGCCAGCAGTAGGGGGGGGAACTACAATGAGCAGTTCTTC | CASSRGGNYNEQFF
TRBD1 | many | TRBJ1-6 | TRBV6-2/TRBV6-3 | TGTGCCAGCATCGGGGACAGGATAAATTCACCCCTCCACTTT | CASIGDRINSPLHF
TRBD1 | many | TRBJ1-2 | TRBV28 | TGTGCCAGCAGTTGGAACAGGGGTAACTATGGCTACACCTTC | CASSWNRGNYGYTF